This TCR beta chain was documented in a study of blood T cell repertoires in COVID-19. Study-level background: COVID-19 samples, acute and convalescent, were from the United States, Italy and Spain. Sources were T cells, B-cell-depleted T cells, or PBMCs; the material itself was cDNA or gDNA.

Per the original methods: The authors estimated nucleated cell counts from reference gene primer amplification. Libraries were prepared by immunoSEQ multiplex PCR; TCRdb keeps only in-frame clonotypes and omits some of them. For V, J and clone size, that table is used; D and trimming come from the DNA. This sample has hundreds of thousands of clones; over 70% occur once, and the top ten carry 7.9%. From germline, CDR1 is MNHNS and CDR2 SASEGT. The length of the CDR3 is 11 residues. The germline V and J ends were trimmed by 2 bases and 12 bases, with 10 bases remaining between them. The receptor's source is a woman at least 80 years old with acute or convalescent COVID-19. V and J are TRBV6-1 and TRBJ1-2; no reliable D call. Sequencing was carried out using peripheral blood. CDR3 amino acids: CASSELGTHTF. The CDR3 DNA is TGTGCCAGCAGTGAATTGGGCACTCACACCTTC.